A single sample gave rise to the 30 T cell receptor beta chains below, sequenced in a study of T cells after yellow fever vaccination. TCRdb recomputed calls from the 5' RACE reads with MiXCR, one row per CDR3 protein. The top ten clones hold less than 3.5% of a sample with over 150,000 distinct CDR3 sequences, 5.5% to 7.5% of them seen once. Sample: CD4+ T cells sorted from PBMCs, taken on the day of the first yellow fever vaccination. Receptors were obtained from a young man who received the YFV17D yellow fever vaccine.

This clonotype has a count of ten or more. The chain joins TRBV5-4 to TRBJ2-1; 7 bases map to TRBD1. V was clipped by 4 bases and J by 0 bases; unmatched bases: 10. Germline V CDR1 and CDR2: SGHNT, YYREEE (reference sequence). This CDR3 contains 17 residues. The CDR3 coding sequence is TGTGCCAGCAGCCGCGGCAACAGGGGCCGCTCCTACAATGAGCAGTTCTTC. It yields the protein CASSRGNRGRSYNEQFF.

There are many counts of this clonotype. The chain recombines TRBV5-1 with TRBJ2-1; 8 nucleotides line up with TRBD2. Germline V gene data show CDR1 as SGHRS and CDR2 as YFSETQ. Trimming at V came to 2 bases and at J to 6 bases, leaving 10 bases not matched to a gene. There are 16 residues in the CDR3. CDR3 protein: CASSFERGGFGNEQFF. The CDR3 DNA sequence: TGCGCCAGCAGCTTTGAACGGGGGGGTTTTGGCAATGAGCAGTTCTTC.

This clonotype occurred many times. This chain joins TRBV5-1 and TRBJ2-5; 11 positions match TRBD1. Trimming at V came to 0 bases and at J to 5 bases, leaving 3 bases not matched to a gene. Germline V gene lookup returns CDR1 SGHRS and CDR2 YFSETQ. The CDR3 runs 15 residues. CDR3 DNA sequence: TGCGCCAGCAGCTTGGCCGGACAGGGGGCTGAGACCCAGTACTTC. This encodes CASSLAGQGAETQYF.

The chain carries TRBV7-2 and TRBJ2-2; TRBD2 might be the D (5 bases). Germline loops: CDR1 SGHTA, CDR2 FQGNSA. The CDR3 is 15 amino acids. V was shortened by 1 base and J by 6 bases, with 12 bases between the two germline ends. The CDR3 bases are TGTGCCAGCAGCTTAGTGACGTGGGGAGCCGGGGAGCTGTTTTTT. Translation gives CASSLVTWGAGELFF.

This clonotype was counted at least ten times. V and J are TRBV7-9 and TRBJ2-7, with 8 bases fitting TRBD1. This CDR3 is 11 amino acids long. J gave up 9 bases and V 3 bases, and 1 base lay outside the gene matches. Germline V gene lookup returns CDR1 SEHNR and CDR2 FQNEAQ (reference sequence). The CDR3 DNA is TGTGCCAGCAGCTTCAGGGGGCCGCAGTACGTC. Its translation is CASSFRGPQYV.

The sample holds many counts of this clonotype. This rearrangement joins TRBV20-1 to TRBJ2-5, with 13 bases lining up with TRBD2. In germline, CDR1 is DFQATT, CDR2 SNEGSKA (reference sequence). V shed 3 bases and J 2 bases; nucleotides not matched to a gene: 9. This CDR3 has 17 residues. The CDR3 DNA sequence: TGCAGTGCTAGCACCGGGACTAGCGGGGTATTTCAAGAGACCCAGTACTTC. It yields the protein CSASTGTSGVFQETQYF.

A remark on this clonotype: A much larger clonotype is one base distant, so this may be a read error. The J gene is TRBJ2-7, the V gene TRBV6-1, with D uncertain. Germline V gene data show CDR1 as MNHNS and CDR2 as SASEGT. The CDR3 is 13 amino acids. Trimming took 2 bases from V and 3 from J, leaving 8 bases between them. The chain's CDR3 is CASSEPPVYEQYV. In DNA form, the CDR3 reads TGTGCCAGCAGTGAACCTCCAGTCTACGAGCAGTACGTC.

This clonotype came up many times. The CDR3 spells CAISGGGNTIYF. In DNA form, the CDR3 reads TGTGCCATCAGTGGAGGTGGAAACACCATATATTTT. The J gene is TRBJ1-3, the V gene TRBV10-3; D is undetermined. Trimming left V 4 bases short and J 3 bases short, with 4 bases between. The germline V gene has CDR1 ENHRY and CDR2 SYGVKD. The CDR3 is 12 residues long.

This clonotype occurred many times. The chain's CDR3 is CASSQESPQAGELFF. The DNA for the CDR3 is TGCGCCAGCAGCCAAGAATCTCCGCAGGCCGGGGAGCTGTTTTTT. The rearrangement links TRBV4-3 to TRBJ2-2; D is undetermined. The germline gives CDR1 LGHNA, CDR2 YSLEER. This CDR3 has 15 amino acids. Trimming stripped 0 bases from V and 6 bases from J, with 11 bases between.

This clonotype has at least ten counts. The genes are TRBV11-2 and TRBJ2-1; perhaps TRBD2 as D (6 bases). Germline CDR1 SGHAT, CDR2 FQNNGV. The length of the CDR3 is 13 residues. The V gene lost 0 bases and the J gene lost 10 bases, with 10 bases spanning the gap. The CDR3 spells CASSLDRGREQFF. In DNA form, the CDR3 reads TGTGCCAGCAGCTTAGATCGAGGGAGGGAGCAGTTCTTC.

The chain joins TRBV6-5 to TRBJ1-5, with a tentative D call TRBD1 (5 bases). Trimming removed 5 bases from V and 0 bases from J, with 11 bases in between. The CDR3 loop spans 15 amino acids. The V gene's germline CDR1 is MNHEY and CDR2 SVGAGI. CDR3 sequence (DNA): TGTGCCAGCAGTACTTACAGGAGTAGCAATCAGCCCCAGCATTTT. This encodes CASSTYRSSNQPQHF.

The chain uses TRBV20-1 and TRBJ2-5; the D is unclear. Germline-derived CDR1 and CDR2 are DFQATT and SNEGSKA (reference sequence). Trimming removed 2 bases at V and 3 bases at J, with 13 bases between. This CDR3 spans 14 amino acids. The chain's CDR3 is CSARKAGEEETQYF. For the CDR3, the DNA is TGCAGTGCTAGAAAGGCAGGAGAAGAAGAGACCCAGTACTTC.

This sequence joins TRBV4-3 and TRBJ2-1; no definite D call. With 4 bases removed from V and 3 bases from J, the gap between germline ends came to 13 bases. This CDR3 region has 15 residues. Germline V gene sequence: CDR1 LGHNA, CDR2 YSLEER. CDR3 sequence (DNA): TGCGCCAGCAGCCCATGGGTAGGGAACTACAATGAGCAGTTCTTC. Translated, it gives CASSPWVGNYNEQFF.

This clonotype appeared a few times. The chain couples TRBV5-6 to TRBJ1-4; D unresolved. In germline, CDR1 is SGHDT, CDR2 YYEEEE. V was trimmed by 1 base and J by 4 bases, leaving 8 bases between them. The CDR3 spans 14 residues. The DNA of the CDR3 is TGTGCCAGCAGCTTGAAGACCTTTAATGAAAAACTGTTTTTT. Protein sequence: CASSLKTFNEKLFF. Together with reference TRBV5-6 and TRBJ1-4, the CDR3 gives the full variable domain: DAGVTQSPTHLIKTRGQQVTLRCSPKSGHDTVSWYQQALGQGPQFIFQYYEEEERQRGNFPDRFSGHQFPNYSSELNVNALLLGDSALYLCASSLKTFNEKLFFGSGTQLSVL.

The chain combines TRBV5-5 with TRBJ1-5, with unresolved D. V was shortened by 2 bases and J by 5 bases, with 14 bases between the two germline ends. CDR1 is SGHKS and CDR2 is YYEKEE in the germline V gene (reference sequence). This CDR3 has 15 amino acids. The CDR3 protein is CASSFWLGWDQPQHF. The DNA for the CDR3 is TGTGCCAGCAGCTTCTGGTTAGGTTGGGATCAGCCCCAGCATTTT.

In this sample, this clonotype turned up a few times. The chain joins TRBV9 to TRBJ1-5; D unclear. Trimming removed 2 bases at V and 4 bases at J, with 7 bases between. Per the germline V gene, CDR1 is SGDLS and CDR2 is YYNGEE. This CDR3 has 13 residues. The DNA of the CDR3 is TGTGCCAGCAGCGTGGAGTGGAATCAGCCCCAGCATTTT. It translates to CASSVEWNQPQHF.

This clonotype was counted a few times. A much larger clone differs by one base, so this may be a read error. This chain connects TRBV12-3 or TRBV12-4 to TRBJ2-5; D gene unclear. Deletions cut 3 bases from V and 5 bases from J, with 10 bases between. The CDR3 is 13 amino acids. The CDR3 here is CASSLDGSETQYF. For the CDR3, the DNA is TGTGCCAGCAGTTTGGATGGAAGTGAGACCCAGTACTTC.

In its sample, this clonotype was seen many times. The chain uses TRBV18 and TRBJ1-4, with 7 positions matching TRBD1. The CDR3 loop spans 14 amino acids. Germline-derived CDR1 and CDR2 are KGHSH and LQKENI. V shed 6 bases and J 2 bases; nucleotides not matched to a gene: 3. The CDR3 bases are TGTGCCAGCTCGGTACAGGGGACTAATGAAAAACTGTTTTTT. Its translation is CASSVQGTNEKLFF.

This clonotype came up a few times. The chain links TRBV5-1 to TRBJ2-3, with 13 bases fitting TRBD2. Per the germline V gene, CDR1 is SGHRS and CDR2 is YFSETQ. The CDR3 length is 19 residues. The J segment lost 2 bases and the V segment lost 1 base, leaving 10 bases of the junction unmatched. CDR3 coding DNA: TGCGCCAGCAGCTTGAGGGCGGTCGGGACTAGCGGGGTCACAGATACGCAGTATTTT. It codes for CASSLRAVGTSGVTDTQYF.

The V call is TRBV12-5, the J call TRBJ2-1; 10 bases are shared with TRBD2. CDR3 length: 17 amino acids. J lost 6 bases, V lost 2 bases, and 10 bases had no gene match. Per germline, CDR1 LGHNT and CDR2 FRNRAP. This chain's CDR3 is CASGLIPTSGVTNEQFF. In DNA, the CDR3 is TGTGCTAGTGGTTTGATCCCCACTAGCGGGGTGACCAATGAGCAGTTCTTC.

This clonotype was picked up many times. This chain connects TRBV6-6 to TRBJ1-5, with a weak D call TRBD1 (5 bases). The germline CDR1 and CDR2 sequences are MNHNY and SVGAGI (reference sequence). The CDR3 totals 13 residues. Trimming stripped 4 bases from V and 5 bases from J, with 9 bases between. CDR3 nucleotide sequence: TGTGCCAGCAGTTGGGGGGACGATCAGCCCCAGCATTTT. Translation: CASSWGDDQPQHF.

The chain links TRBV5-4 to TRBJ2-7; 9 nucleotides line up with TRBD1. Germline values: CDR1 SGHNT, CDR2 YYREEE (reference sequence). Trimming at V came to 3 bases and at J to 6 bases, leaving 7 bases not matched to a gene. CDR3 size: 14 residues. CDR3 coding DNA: TGTGCCAGCAGCTCCGGGACAGGGATAGGCGAGCAGTACTTC. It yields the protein CASSSGTGIGEQYF.

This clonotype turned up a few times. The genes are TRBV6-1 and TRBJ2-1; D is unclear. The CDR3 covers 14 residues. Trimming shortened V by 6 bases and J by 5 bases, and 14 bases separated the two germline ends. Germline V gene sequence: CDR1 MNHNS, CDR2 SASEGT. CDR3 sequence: CASSSSSLNNEQFF. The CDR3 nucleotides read TGTGCCAGCAGCTCTTCGTCTCTTAACAATGAGCAGTTCTTC.

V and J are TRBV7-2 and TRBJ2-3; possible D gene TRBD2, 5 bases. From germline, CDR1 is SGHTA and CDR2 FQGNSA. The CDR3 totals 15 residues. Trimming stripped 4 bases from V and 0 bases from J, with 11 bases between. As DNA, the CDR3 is TGTGCCAGCAGCTCCAAGCGGCCAAGCACAGATACGCAGTATTTT. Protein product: CASSSKRPSTDTQYF. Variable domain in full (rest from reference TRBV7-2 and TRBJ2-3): GAGVSQSPSNKVTEKGKDVELRCDPISGHTALYWYRQSLGQGLEFLIYFQGNSAPDKSGLPSDRFSAERTGGSVSTLTIQRTQQEDSAVYLCASSSKRPSTDTQYFGPGTRLTVL.

Here the CDR3 DNA reads TGTGCCAGCAGCCAAGATTGGGGCAGGGGCAATGAGCAGTTCTTC. Translating gives CASSQDWGRGNEQFF. The rearrangement joins TRBV14 to TRBJ2-1, with D perhaps TRBD1 (6 bases). V was pared by 0 bases and J by 6 bases, with 12 bases between. Germline V gives CDR1 SGHDN, CDR2 FVKESK. This CDR3 spans 15 amino acids.

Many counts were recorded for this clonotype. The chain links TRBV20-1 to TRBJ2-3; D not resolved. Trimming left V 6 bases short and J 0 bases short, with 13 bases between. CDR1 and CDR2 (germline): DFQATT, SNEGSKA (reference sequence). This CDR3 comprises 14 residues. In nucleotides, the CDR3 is TGCAGTGCGCAGGAACCGACTAGCACAGATACGCAGTATTTT. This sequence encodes CSAQEPTSTDTQYF.

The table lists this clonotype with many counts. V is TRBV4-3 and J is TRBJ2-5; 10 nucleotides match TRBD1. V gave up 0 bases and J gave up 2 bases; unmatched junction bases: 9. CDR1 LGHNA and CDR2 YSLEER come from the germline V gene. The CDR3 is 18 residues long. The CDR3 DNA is TGCGCCAGCAGCCAAGAGACAGGGGGCGCATTGGGGCAAGAGACCCAGTACTTC. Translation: CASSQETGGALGQETQYF.

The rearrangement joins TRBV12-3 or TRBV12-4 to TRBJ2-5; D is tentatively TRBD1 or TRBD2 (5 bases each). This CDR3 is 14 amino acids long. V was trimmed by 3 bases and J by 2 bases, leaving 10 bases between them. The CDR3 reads CASSFVGEQETQYF. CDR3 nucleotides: TGTGCCAGCAGTTTCGTGGGGGAGCAAGAGACCCAGTACTTC.

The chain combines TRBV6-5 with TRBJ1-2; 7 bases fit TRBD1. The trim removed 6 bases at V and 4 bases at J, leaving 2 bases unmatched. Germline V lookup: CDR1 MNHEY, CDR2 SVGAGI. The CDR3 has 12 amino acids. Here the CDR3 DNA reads TGTGCCAGCAGACGACAGGGCTATGGCTACACCTTC. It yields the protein CASRRQGYGYTF.

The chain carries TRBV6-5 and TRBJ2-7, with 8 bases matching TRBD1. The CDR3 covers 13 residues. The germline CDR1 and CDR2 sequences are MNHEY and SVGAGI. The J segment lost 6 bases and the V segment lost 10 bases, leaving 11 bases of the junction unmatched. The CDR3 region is CANRTLGQGEQYV. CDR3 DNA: TGTGCCAACAGGACCCTCGGACAGGGCGAGCAGTACGTC.